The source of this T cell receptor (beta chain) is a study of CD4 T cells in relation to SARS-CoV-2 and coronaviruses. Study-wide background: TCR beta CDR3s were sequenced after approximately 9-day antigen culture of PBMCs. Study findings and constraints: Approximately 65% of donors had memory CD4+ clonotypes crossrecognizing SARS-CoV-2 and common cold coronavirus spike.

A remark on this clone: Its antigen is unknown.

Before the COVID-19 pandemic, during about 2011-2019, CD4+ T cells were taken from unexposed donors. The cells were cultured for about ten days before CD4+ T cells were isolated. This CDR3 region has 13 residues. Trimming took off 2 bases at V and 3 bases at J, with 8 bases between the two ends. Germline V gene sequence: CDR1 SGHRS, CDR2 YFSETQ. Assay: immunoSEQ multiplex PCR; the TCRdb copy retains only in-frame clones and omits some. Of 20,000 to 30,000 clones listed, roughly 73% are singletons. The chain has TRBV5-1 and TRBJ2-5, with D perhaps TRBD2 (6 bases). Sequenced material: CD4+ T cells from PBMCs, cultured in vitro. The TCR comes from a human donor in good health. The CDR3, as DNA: TGCGCCAGCAGCTTCGGCGGGGAAGAGACCCAGTACTTC. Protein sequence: CASSFGGEETQYF.